This T cell receptor (beta chain) emerged from a study of PD-L1 blockade in urothelial cancer. Study information: In terms of prior chemotherapy, patients had received 0 to 3 regimens.

Germline CDR1 is SGHDT and CDR2 is YYEEEE. Deletions cut 0 bases from V and 6 bases from J, with 13 bases between. The CDR3 runs to 15 residues. Time point defined: peripheral blood 6 weeks after treatment start. Sample numbers ranged from 1 to 8 per patient, encompassing pretreatment and on-treatment collections. The data were produced by immunoSEQ multiplex PCR, yet TCRdb's version contains in-frame clones alone and is incomplete. This table has under 85,000 clones, around 90% appearing once. The chain links TRBV5-6 to TRBJ2-1; D may be TRBD2 (5 bases). The receptor's source is a woman aged 80 or over with urothelial cancer. The starting material was PBMCs, obtained around atezolizumab (anti-PD-L1) treatment. CDR3 amino acids: CASSLGEGAFNEQFF. CDR3 bases: TGTGCCAGCAGCTTGGGAGAGGGAGCCTTCAATGAGCAGTTCTTC.